The clone carrying this T cell receptor beta chain appeared many times. These data belong to a study of T-cell reconstitution after alpha-beta-depleted transplantation in children. Germline CDR1 SEHNR, CDR2 FQNEAQ (reference sequence). The CDR3 length is 15 residues. V was pared by 0 bases and J by 3 bases, with 8 bases between. Unique molecular identifiers tagged the TCRbeta library. In TCRdb, the PCR reads were re-called with MiXCR into one record per CDR3 protein. The table includes roughly 300,000 distinct CDR3 sequences, about a tenth detected once. The rearrangement uses TRBV7-9 and TRBJ1-4, with D hard to call. The clonotype was recovered from a human donor who donated a stem cell graft to a child with SCID. This specimen was PBMCs from the stem cell graft donor, taken from the stem cell graft. The CDR3 sequence is CASSLAWGANEKLFF. CDR3 in DNA: TGTGCCAGCAGCTTAGCGTGGGGTGCTAATGAAAAACTGTTTTTT.